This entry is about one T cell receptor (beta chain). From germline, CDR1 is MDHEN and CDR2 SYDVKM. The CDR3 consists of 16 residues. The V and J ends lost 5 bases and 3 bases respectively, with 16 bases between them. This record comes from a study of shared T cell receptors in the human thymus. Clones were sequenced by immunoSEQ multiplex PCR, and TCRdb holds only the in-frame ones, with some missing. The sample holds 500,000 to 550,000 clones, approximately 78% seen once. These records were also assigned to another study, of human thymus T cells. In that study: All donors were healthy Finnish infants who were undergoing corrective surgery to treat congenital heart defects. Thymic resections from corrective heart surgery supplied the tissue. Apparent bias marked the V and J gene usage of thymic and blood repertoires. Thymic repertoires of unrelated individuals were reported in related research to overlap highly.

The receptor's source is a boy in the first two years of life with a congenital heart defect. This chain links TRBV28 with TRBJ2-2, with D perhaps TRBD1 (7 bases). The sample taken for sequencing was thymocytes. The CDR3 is CASSPPDRDYTGELFF. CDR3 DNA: TGTGCCAGCAGTCCCCCAGACAGGGACTACACCGGGGAGCTGTTTTTT.